This T cell receptor (beta chain) appears in the sequencing data of a study of cytomegalovirus exposure and HLA in healthy donors. Whole-study results and caveats: As a later analysis showed, several of the most significant clusters appeared to be linked to common viral pathogens.

This clone occurred a few times. What it binds is not known. The PCR had 60 Vbeta and 13 Jbeta primers. Per the authors' pipeline: In a later analysis, around 12 million of 65 million to 90 million unique beta chains occurred in at least two donors. Clones were sequenced by immunoSEQ multiplex PCR, and TCRdb holds only the in-frame ones, with some missing. The DNA gave D and trimming, while V, J and clone size come from that table. There are about 98,000 clones in the sample; approximately 80% occur only once, and around 15% lies in the top ten. The TCR sequence derives from a man between 60 and 75 years old in good health and CMV-seropositive. Sequencing was performed on PBMCs.

CDR3 sequence: CASSSRGLTYEQYF. The CDR3 coding sequence is TGTGCCAGCAGTTCCAGGGGACTAACCTACGAGCAGTACTTC. This chain links TRBV6-5 with TRBJ2-7; a weak D match, TRBD2 (7 bases). Trimming took off 4 bases at V and 2 bases at J, with 12 bases between the two ends. The CDR3 runs 14 residues. From germline, CDR1 is MNHEY and CDR2 SVGAGI.